The source of this T cell receptor (beta chain) is a study of blood T cell repertoires in COVID-19. The wider study: Acute and convalescent COVID-19 samples came from the United States, Italy and Spain. T cells, B-cell-depleted T cells, or PBMCs supplied cDNA or gDNA.

Authors' processing steps: Estimated nucleated cell counts came from reference gene primer amplification. Repertoires were generated with immunoSEQ multiplex PCR, while TCRdb's copy carries only in-frame clones and drops some. For V, J and clone size, that table is used; D and trimming come from the DNA. The data hold about 240,000 clones, with around 83% observed a single time. This CDR3 region has 16 residues. Per the germline V gene, CDR1 is MNHNY and CDR2 is SVGAGI (reference sequence). Trimming cost V 2 bases and J 7 bases; bases outside gene matches: 10. This chain connects TRBV6-6 to TRBJ1-4; 7 bases are shared with TRBD1. Sequencing was performed on peripheral blood. This clonotype was sampled from a woman older than 75 with acute or convalescent COVID-19. CDR3 residues: CASSYPTGSGTEKLFF. CDR3 bases: TGTGCCAGCAGTTACCCGACAGGGTCGGGTACTGAAAAACTGTTTTTT.